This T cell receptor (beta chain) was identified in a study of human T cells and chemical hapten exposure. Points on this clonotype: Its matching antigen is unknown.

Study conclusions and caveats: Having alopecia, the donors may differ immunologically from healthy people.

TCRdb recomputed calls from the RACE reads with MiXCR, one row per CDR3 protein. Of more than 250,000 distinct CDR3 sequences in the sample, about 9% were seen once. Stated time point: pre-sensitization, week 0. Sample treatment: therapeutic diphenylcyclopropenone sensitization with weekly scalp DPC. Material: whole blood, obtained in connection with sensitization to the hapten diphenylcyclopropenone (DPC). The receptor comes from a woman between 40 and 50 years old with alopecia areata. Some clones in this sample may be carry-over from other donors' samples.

CDR3 amino acids: CASSLSGTGTGELFF. As DNA, the CDR3 is TGTGCCAGCAGCTTATCCGGGACAGGGACCGGGGAGCTGTTTTTT. The chain joins TRBV7-2 to TRBJ2-2; TRBD1 aligns across 9 bases. Germline CDR1 and CDR2: SGHTA and FQGNSA. The CDR3 runs to 15 residues. The ends lost 2 bases at V and 5 bases at J; junction bases unmatched: 3.